Listed below are T cell receptor beta chains from one sample, sequenced in a study of blood T cell repertoires in COVID-19. Data came from immunoSEQ multiplex PCR; TCRdb stores just in-frame clones and leaves some out. The sample has 200,000 or so clones, under 85% seen once. Sequenced material: peripheral blood. The receptor set was obtained from a man in his 60s with active or convalescent COVID-19. Both conserved end residues are part of each CDR3. The order of the fields is J gene, V gene, CDR3 length, CDR3 protein.

TRBJ1-5,TRBV28,14,CASSPNRRNQPQHF
TRBJ1-2,TRBV19,13,CASSMDRIVGYTF
TRBJ2-3,TRBV5-5,15,CASSLMTSGADTQYF
TRBJ1-2,TRBV4-1,15,CASSQEHRSNYGYTF
TRBJ1-4,TRBV3-1/TRBV3-2,14,CASSQGGWGEKLFF
TRBJ2-7,TRBV5-1,13,CASSLGRTGEQYF
TRBJ2-7,TRBV2,14,CASGTGQVTYEQYF
TRBJ2-7,TRBV28,11,CASSLGTRRYF
TRBJ1-2,TRBV9,16,CASSTGQIPLVGGYTF
TRBJ2-5,TRBV6-5,15,CASSHRTSGSETQYF
TRBJ1-3,TRBV20-1,11,CSARLGNTIYF
TRBJ2-3,TRBV7-9,14,CASSHQASTDTQYF
TRBJ2-2,TRBV7-8,15,CASSSRTGNTGELFF
TRBJ1-5,TRBV7-9,16,CASSRTGRGGNQPQHF
TRBJ2-1,TRBV19,15,CASSRLSGRESEQFF
TRBJ2-5,TRBV3-1/TRBV3-2,18,CASFPLRGKPSFQETQYF
TRBJ2-2,TRBV19,16,CASTRWDRGRSGELFF
TRBJ1-5,TRBV5-1,14,CASSEGTENQPQHF
TRBJ2-5,TRBV11-3,15,CASSLGSSVEETQYF
TRBJ1-2,TRBV7-2,13,CASSFPGSYGYTF
TRBJ2-7,TRBV7-9,14,CASSPGLRLYEQYF
TRBJ2-3,TRBV5-4,14,CASSSNGLGDTQYF
TRBJ2-7,TRBV14,17,CASSHRIGQSVRYEQYF
TRBJ2-5,TRBV2,14,CASSFRQGGETQYF
TRBJ1-4,TRBV4-3,15,CASSLSGTVVEKLFF
TRBJ1-5,TRBV5-5,12,CASSLLGGAQHF
TRBJ2-7,TRBV6-5,15,CASSYAKGAAYEQYF
TRBJ1-1,TRBV20-1,13,CSASSTVGGEAFF
TRBJ2-5,TRBV7-6,16,CASSSKVLAQEETQYF
TRBJ2-7,TRBV6-4,9,CASTGGCTF
TRBJ1-6,TRBV4-2,13,CASSSGRGLALHF
TRBJ2-7,TRBV18,14,CASSPGSSSYEQYF
TRBJ2-2,TRBV24-1,16,CATSDSLAGNTGELFF
TRBJ1-4,TRBV10-3,13,CAIRGQESEKLFF
TRBJ2-2,TRBV6-5,13,CASRRAKNGELFF
TRBJ2-2,TRBV27,15,CASSGGEGRGGELFF
TRBJ1-1,TRBV12-3/TRBV12-4,13,CASSLQGNTEAFF
TRBJ2-7,TRBV21-1,17,CASSSAGATGGVYEQYF
TRBJ2-1,TRBV9,12,CASSPSGNEQFF
TRBJ2-7,TRBV29-1,13,CSVSETPTGEQYF
TRBJ2-3,TRBV7-2,17,CASSVLIAGGPEDTQYF